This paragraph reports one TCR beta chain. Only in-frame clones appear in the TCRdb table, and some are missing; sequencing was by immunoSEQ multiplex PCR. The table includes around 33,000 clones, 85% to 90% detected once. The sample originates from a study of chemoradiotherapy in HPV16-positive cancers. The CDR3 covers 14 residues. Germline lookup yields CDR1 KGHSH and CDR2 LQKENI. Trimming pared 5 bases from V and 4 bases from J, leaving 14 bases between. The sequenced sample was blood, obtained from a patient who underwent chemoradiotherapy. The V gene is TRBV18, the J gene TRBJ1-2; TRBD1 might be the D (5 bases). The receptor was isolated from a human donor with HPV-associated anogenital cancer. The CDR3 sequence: CASSGGDGSYGYTF. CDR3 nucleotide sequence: TGTGCCAGCTCAGGGGGGGACGGAAGCTATGGCTACACCTTC.